Below are 4 T cell receptor beta chains sequenced from a single sample in a study of blood T cell repertoires in COVID-19. Only in-frame clones appear in the TCRdb table, and some are missing; sequencing was by immunoSEQ multiplex PCR. In the table there are about 190,000 clones, 70% to 90% of which are singletons. Material for sequencing was peripheral blood. The source is a man aged 80 or over with COVID-19, enrolled during active disease.

This clone was observed a single time. The rearrangement uses TRBV5-1 and TRBJ2-7, with D perhaps matching TRBD1 (6 bases). This CDR3 is built from 12 residues. Germline CDR1 and CDR2: SGHRS and YFSETQ. V dropped 3 bases and J dropped 7 bases, with 11 bases sitting between them. The CDR3 DNA reads TGCGCCAGCAGCTCACAGGGCGGGGAGCAGTACTTC. It encodes CASSSQGGEQYF.

The chain employs TRBV27 and TRBJ2-5; possible D gene TRBD2, 6 bases. CDR1 and CDR2 (germline): MNHEY, SMNVEV (reference sequence). With 5 bases removed from V and 4 bases from J, the gap between germline ends came to 11 bases. The CDR3 covers 13 residues. This CDR3 is CASSSGWRETQYF. In DNA form, the CDR3 reads TGTGCCAGCAGTAGCGGGTGGCGAGAGACCCAGTACTTC.

A word on this clone: The sample has other DNA sequences that encode this CDR3 too. The chain couples TRBV5-1 to TRBJ1-2, with D tentatively TRBD1 (6 bases). The CDR3 runs 14 residues. Germline CDR1 SGHRS, CDR2 YFSETQ. The germline V and J ends were trimmed by 0 bases and 4 bases, with 10 bases remaining between them. The CDR3, as DNA: TGCGCCAGCAGCTTGGACAGGGCAAGCTATGGCTACACCTTC. Encoded protein: CASSLDRASYGYTF.

The chain combines TRBV24-1 with TRBJ2-2; D may be TRBD2 (6 bases). This CDR3 is 15 amino acids long. Trimming shortened V by 6 bases and J by 3 bases, and 13 bases separated the two germline ends. The germline V gene encodes CDR1 KGHDR and CDR2 SFDVKD. The CDR3 loop reads CATSPAGGDTGELFF. The CDR3 region has the DNA TGTGCCACCAGTCCCGCAGGCGGGGACACCGGGGAGCTGTTTTTT.